A selection of T cell receptor beta chains follows, all from one sample in a study of neoadjuvant anti-PD-1 for oral cavity cancer. Data came from immunoSEQ multiplex PCR; TCRdb stores just in-frame clones and leaves some out. The sample shows around 62,000 clones, more than 60% of them seen only once. The source was PBMCs, collected before nivolumab (anti-PD-1) treatment. These receptors were taken from a person between 40 and 79 years old with oral cavity squamous cell carcinoma. Both conserved end residues are part of each CDR3. The D gene is left open where the match is weak. Part of the rows lack a size; the others show once, few, many or a class for expanded clones.

V: TRBV27; J: TRBJ2-7; size: once; D: TRBD1; DNA: TGTGCCAGCAGTCTGGGACAGGGGGCTATCTACGAGCAGTACTTC; CDR3: CASSLGQGAIYEQYF
V: TRBV5-4; J: TRBJ2-7; size: NA; D: TRBD1; DNA: TGTGCCAGCAGCTACAGACAGGGCTTTAACTACGAGCAGTACTTC; CDR3: CASSYRQGFNYEQYF
V: TRBV2; J: TRBJ2-5; size: NA; D: TRBD2; DNA: TGTGCCAGCAACCGCCTAGCGGGAGTGACCCAGTACTTC; CDR3: CASNRLAGVTQYF
V: TRBV25-1; J: TRBJ2-5; size: NA; D: NA; DNA: TGTGCCAGCAGTGAGGGCAGGCATTCGCAGGAGACCCAGTACTTC; CDR3: CASSEGRHSQETQYF
V: TRBV19; J: TRBJ1-2; size: few; D: TRBD1; DNA: TGTGCCAGTAGTATAACAGGGGACTATGGCTACACCTTC; CDR3: CASSITGDYGYTF
V: TRBV5-1; J: TRBJ1-1; size: NA; D: NA; DNA: TGCGCCAGCAGCTTGGCGTCCATGAACACTGAAGCTTTCTTT; CDR3: CASSLASMNTEAFF
V: TRBV28; J: TRBJ1-4; size: NA; D: NA; DNA: TGTGCCAGCAGTTTAGGAGAAAAACTGTTTTTT; CDR3: CASSLGEKLFF
V: TRBV7-2; J: TRBJ1-5; size: NA; D: TRBD1; DNA: TGTGCCAGCAGCCGAGGGGGCACGGGCAATCAGCCCCAGCATTTT; CDR3: CASSRGGTGNQPQHF
V: TRBV2; J: TRBJ2-3; size: NA; D: NA; DNA: TGTGCCAGCAGTGAAGAGAATACAGATACGCAGTATTTT; CDR3: CASSEENTDTQYF
V: TRBV7-8; J: TRBJ2-2; size: NA; D: NA; DNA: TGTGCCAGCAGCTTAGACACCGGGGAGCTGTTTTTT; CDR3: CASSLDTGELFF
V: TRBV6-5; J: TRBJ2-7; size: NA; D: NA; DNA: TGTGCCAGCAGTTACTCGACGGGCTTCGTCGAGCAGTACTTC; CDR3: CASSYSTGFVEQYF
V: TRBV7-2; J: TRBJ1-1; size: NA; D: TRBD1; DNA: TGTGCCAGCAGACGGACAGGGGCCAGGGGGAACACTGAAGCTTTCTTT; CDR3: CASRRTGARGNTEAFF
V: TRBV5-6; J: TRBJ2-1; size: once; D: NA; DNA: TGTGCCAGCACCCTCACTGGGAGCTCCTACAATGAGCAGTTCTTC; CDR3: CASTLTGSSYNEQFF
V: TRBV5-1; J: TRBJ1-1; size: NA; D: NA; DNA: TGCGCCAGCAGCCCAGGACAGACTAGGAACACTGAAGCTTTCTTT; CDR3: CASSPGQTRNTEAFF
V: TRBV27; J: TRBJ2-7; size: few; D: NA; DNA: TGTGCCAGCAGCTCCTCGGAGTCCCCCTACGAGCAGTACTTC; CDR3: CASSSSESPYEQYF
V: TRBV2; J: TRBJ1-2; size: NA; D: NA; DNA: TGTGCCAGCAGTGAAGGTCCAGGGGATTTCGATGGCTACACCTTC; CDR3: CASSEGPGDFDGYTF
V: TRBV25-1; J: TRBJ1-4; size: many; D: NA; DNA: TGTGCCAGCAGTGAAGCTGGTGGGGAAAAACTGTTTTTT; CDR3: CASSEAGGEKLFF
V: TRBV6-4; J: TRBJ1-1; size: NA; D: NA; DNA: TGTGCCAGCAGTGACAGGAGGAACACTGAAGCTTTCTTT; CDR3: CASSDRRNTEAFF
V: TRBV27; J: TRBJ1-3; size: NA; D: NA; DNA: TGTGCCAGCAGTCCAGACGGGACGTTCTCTGGAAACACCATATATTTT; CDR3: CASSPDGTFSGNTIYF
V: TRBV5-1; J: TRBJ2-2; size: NA; D: TRBD1; DNA: TGCGCCAGCAGCTTGTCGGGACAGGGGGGTTTCTCCGGGGAGCTGTTTTTT; CDR3: CASSLSGQGGFSGELFF
V: TRBV13; J: TRBJ1-2; size: NA; D: TRBD1; DNA: TGTGCCACCCAAACCGGACAGGTTGGCGGCTACACCTTC; CDR3: CATQTGQVGGYTF
V: TRBV29-1; J: TRBJ1-4; size: NA; D: NA; DNA: TGCAGCGTTGAAGTGGGGGTTAATGAAAAACTGTTTTTT; CDR3: CSVEVGVNEKLFF
V: TRBV7-3; J: TRBJ2-1; size: NA; D: NA; DNA: TGTGCCAGCAGCTTGGAAGCGGTCTCCTACAATGAGCAGTTCTTC; CDR3: CASSLEAVSYNEQFF
V: TRBV7-9; J: TRBJ1-1; size: NA; D: NA; DNA: TGTGCCAGCAGCTTAAGGGACGTTAGGGCTTTCTTT; CDR3: CASSLRDVRAFF
V: TRBV5-4; J: TRBJ2-7; size: NA; D: TRBD2; DNA: TGTGCCAGCAGCTCCGGACTAGCGGACTACGAGCAGTACTTC; CDR3: CASSSGLADYEQYF
V: TRBV6-5; J: TRBJ2-4; size: NA; D: NA; DNA: TGTGCCAGCAGTTCCCGGCTCTTAACGGCCAAAAACATTCAGTACTTC; CDR3: CASSSRLLTAKNIQYF
V: TRBV6-1; J: TRBJ1-6; size: NA; D: NA; DNA: TGTGCCAGCAGTGAAAACGGGATTTCACCCCTCCACTTT; CDR3: CASSENGISPLHF
V: TRBV18; J: TRBJ1-4; size: NA; D: NA; DNA: TGTGCCAGCTCACCGGTATTTACAAATGAAAAACTGTTTTTT; CDR3: CASSPVFTNEKLFF
V: TRBV19; J: TRBJ1-1; size: few; D: NA; DNA: TGTGCCAGTAGTATGGAAACAGGGACAAACACTGAAGCTTTCTTT; CDR3: CASSMETGTNTEAFF
V: TRBV4-1; J: TRBJ2-7; size: NA; D: TRBD1; DNA: TGCGCCAACAGCCATATCGGGACAGTTTACGAGCAGTACTTC; CDR3: CANSHIGTVYEQYF
V: TRBV9; J: TRBJ2-5; size: once; D: TRBD2; DNA: TGTGCCAGCAGCCCGGGAGTAGCGGGAGAGACCCAGTACTTC; CDR3: CASSPGVAGETQYF
V: TRBV14; J: TRBJ2-2; size: few; D: NA; DNA: TGTGCCAGCAGCGTCCAGGGGCTTCACACCGGGGAGCTGTTTTTT; CDR3: CASSVQGLHTGELFF
V: TRBV7-9; J: TRBJ2-3; size: once; D: NA; DNA: TGTGCCAGCAGCAAAGGGTCAGATACGCAGTATTTT; CDR3: CASSKGSDTQYF
V: TRBV9; J: TRBJ2-3; size: NA; D: TRBD1; DNA: TGTGCCAGCAGTGGCGGGACAGGCTTTACAGATACGCAGTATTTT; CDR3: CASSGGTGFTDTQYF
V: TRBV5-1; J: TRBJ1-4; size: NA; D: NA; DNA: TGCGCCAGCAGCTTGGCCGTGGATGAAAAACTGTTTTTT; CDR3: CASSLAVDEKLFF
V: TRBV5-4; J: TRBJ1-2; size: NA; D: TRBD1; DNA: TGTGCCAGCAGCCAGACAGGGTCCCTTGGCTACACCTTC; CDR3: CASSQTGSLGYTF
V: TRBV28; J: TRBJ1-2; size: few; D: NA; DNA: TGTGCCAGCAGTTTAAATGGCTACACCTTC; CDR3: CASSLNGYTF
V: TRBV11-3; J: TRBJ2-3; size: once; D: NA; DNA: TGTGCCAGCAGCCATCCCCCCGGGGGTACGCAGTATTTT; CDR3: CASSHPPGGTQYF